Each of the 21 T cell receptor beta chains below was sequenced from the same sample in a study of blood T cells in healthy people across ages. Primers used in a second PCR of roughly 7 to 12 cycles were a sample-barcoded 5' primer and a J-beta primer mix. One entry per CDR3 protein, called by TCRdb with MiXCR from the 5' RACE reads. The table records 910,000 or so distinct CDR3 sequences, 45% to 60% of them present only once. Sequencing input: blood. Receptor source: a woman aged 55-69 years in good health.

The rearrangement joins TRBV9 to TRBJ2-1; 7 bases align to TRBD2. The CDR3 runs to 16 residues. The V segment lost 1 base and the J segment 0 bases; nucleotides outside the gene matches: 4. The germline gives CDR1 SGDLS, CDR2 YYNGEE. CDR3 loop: CASSVLAETSYNEQFF. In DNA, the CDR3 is TGTGCCAGCAGCGTACTAGCGGAGACCTCCTACAATGAGCAGTTCTTC.

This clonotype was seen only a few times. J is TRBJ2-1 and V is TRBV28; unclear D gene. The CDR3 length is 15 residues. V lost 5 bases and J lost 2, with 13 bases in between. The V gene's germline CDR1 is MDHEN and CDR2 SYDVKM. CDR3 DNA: TGTGCCAGCAGTCCGCTCCCCCTAGCCTACAATGAGCAGTTCTTC. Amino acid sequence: CASSPLPLAYNEQFF.

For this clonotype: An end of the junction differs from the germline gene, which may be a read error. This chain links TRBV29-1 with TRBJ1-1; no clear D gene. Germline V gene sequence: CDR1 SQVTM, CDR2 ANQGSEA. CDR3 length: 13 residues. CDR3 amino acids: CSVKEGLNTEAFF. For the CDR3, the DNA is TGCAGCGTCAAGGAGGGATTGAACACTGAGGCTTTCTTT.

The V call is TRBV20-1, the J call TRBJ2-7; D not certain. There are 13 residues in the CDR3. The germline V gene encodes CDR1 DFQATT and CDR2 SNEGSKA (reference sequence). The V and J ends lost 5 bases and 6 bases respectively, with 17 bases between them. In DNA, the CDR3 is TGCAGTGCTGGACGATCGCAAGTCGGCGAGCAGTACTTC. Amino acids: CSAGRSQVGEQYF.

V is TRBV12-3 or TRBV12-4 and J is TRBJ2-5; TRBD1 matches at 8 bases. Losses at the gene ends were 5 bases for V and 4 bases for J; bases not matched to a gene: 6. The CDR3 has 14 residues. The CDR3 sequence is CASSAAGGSETQYF. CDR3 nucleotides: TGTGCCAGCAGTGCCGCAGGGGGCTCAGAGACCCAGTACTTC.

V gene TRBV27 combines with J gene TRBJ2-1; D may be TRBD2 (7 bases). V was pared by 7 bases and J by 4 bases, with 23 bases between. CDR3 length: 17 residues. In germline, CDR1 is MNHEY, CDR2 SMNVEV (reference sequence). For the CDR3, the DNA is TGTGCCAGCACCAACGTGGGGGGGCGGCTCCAATACAATGAGCAGTTCTTC. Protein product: CASTNVGGRLQYNEQFF.

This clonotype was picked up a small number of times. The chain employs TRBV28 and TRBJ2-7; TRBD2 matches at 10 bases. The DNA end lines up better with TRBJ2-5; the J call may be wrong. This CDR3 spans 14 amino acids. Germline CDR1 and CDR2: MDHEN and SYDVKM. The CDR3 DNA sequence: TGTGCCAGCAGTCCTAGCGGGAGCCTAAAGACCCAGTACTTC. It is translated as CASSPSGSLKTQYF.

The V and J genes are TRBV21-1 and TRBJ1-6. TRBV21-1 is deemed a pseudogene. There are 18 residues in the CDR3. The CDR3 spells CASSKALYVTVGNSPLHF. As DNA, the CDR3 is TGTGCCAGCAGCAAAGCGCTTTACGTGACGGTGGGGAATTCACCCCTCCACTTT.

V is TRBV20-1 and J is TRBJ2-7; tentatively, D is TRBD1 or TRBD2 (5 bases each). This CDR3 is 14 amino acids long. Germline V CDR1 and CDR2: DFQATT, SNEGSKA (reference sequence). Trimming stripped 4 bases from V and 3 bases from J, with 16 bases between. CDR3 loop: CSATPGTSDYEQYF. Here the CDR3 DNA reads TGCAGTGCTACACCAGGGACGTCTGACTACGAGCAGTACTTC.

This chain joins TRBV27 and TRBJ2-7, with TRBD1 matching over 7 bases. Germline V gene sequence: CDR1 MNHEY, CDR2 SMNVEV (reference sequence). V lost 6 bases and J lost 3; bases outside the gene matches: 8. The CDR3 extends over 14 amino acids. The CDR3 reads CASSRTGVFYEQYF. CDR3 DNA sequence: TGTGCCAGCAGCCGGACAGGTGTTTTCTACGAGCAGTACTTC.

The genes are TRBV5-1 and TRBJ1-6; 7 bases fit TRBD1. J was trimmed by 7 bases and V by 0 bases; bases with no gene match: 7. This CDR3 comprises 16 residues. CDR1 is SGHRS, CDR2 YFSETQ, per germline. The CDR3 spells CASSLGDGTANSPLHF. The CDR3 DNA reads TGCGCCAGCAGCTTGGGTGATGGGACAGCAAATTCACCCCTCCACTTT.

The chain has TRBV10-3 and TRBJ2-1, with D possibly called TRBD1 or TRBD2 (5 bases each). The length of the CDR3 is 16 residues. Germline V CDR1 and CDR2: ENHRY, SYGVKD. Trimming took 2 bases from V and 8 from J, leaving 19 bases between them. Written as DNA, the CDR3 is TGTGCCATCAGTGAGCCGACCGGGACCCCGACCGATGAGCAGTTCTTC. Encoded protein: CAISEPTGTPTDEQFF.

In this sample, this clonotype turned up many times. CDR3 sequence: CSVEGTADDEQYF. For the CDR3, the DNA is TGCAGCGTTGAAGGGACCGCTGATGACGAGCAGTACTTC. The chain employs TRBV29-1 and TRBJ2-7; D gene uncertain. This CDR3 is built from 13 residues. Germline CDR1 reads SQVTM; CDR2 reads ANQGSEA. The ends were cut back, 1 base at V and 5 bases at J, with 12 bases in the middle.

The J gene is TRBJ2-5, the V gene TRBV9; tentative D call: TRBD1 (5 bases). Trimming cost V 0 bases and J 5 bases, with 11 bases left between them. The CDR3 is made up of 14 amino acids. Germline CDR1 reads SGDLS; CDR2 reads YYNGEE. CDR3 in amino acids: CASSVGWGAETQYF. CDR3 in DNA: TGTGCCAGCAGCGTAGGATGGGGCGCGGAGACCCAGTACTTC. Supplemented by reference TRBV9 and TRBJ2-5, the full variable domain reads DSGVTQTPKHLITATGQRVTLRCSPRSGDLSVYWYQQSLDQGLQFLIQYYNGEERAKGNILERFSAQQFPDLHSELNLSSLELGDSALYFCASSVGWGAETQYFGPGTRLLVL.

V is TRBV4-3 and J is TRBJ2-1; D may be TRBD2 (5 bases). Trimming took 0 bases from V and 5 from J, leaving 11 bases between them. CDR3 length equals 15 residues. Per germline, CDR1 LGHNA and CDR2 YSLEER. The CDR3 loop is CASSQERELNNEQFF. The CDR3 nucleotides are TGCGCCAGCAGCCAAGAACGGGAATTAAACAATGAGCAGTTCTTC.

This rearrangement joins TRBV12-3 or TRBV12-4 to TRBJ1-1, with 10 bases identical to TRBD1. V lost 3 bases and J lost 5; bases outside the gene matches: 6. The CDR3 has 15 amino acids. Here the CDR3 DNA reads TGTGCCAGCAGTTTCCGTGACAGGGGGCGGACTGAAGCTTTCTTT. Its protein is CASSFRDRGRTEAFF.

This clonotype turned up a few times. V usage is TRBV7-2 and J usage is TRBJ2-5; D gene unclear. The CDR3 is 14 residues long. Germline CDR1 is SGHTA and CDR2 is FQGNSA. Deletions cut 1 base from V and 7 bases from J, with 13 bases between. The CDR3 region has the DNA TGTGCCAGCAGCTTAGGGGATCTGAGAGCGACCCAGTACTTC. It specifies CASSLGDLRATQYF.

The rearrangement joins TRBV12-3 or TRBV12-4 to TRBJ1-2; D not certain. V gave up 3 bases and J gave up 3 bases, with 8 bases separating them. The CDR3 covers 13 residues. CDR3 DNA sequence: TGTGCCAGCAGTTTTCGGCAGTACTATGGCTACACCTTC. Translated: CASSFRQYYGYTF.

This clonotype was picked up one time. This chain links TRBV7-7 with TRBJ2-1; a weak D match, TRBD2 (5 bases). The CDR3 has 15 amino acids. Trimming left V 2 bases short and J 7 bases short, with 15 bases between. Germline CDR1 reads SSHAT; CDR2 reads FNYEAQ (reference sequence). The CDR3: CASSLNPDAGNEQFF. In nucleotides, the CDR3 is TGTGCCAGCAGCTTAAATCCGGATGCGGGTAATGAGCAGTTCTTC.

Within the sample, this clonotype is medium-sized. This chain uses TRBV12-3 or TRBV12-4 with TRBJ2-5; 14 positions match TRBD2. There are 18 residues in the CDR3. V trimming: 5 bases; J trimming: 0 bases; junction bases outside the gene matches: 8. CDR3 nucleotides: TGTGCCAGCAGTCCGACTAGCGGGAGGGCCAGGTACCAAGAGACCCAGTACTTC. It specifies CASSPTSGRARYQETQYF.

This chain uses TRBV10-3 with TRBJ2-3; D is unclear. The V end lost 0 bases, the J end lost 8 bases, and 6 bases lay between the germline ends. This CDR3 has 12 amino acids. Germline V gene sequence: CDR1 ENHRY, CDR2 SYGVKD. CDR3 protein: CAISESRATQYF. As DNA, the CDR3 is TGTGCCATCAGTGAGTCCCGGGCTACGCAGTATTTT.